A single sample is the source of the 7 T cell receptor beta chains below, sequenced in a study of T cell responses to AZD1222 COVID-19 vaccine (dated by TCRdb to the early 2020s). Libraries were prepared through the immunoSEQ multiplex PCR assay. The table comes from immuneACCESS by way of TCRdb, which keeps in-frame sequences with V and J called. Part of the clones is missing from these tables; in studies checked, under half for an unresolved V gene and the rest for unknown reasons. The sample contains roughly 120,000 clones, 88% of them found a single time. The ten largest clones capture approximately 3.5% of the sample. Interpreted using the paper, the time point label stands for: baseline before first vaccination. The sequencing here drew on peripheral blood, taken on day 0 of AZD1222 vaccination. These receptors originate from an adult in good health.

The rearrangement links TRBV19 to TRBJ1-2, with no clear D. Trimming stripped 3 bases from V and 1 base from J, with 18 bases between. Germline assignment: CDR1 LNHDA and CDR2 SQIVND (reference sequence). This CDR3 has 17 amino acids. The CDR3 nucleotides read TGTGCCAGTAGTATCCGAAGTGAGTCAGCCTTTAACTATGGCTACACCTTC. Translating gives CASSIRSESAFNYGYTF.

J is TRBJ1-1 and V is TRBV7-3; possibly TRBD1 for D (5 bases). V lost 3 bases and J lost 4, with 9 bases in between. CDR1 SGHTA and CDR2 FQGTGA come from the germline V gene. The CDR3 consists of 13 residues. DNA for the CDR3: TGTGCCAGCAGCTTGGGGGGGTCCACTGAAGCTTTCTTT. This codes for CASSLGGSTEAFF.

This rearrangement joins TRBV6-4 to TRBJ2-1, with 11 bases aligning to TRBD1. V was pared by 4 bases and J by 4 bases, with 3 bases of the junction left unmatched. The CDR3 sequence is 15 residues long. Germline CDR1 reads MRHNA; CDR2 reads SNTAGT. CDR3 residues: CASSVGTGGYNEQFF. The CDR3 DNA reads TGTGCCAGCAGTGTCGGGACAGGGGGGTACAATGAGCAGTTCTTC.

V is TRBV7-2 and J is TRBJ2-5; D is possibly TRBD2 (5 bases). The germline V and J ends were trimmed by 4 bases and 4 bases, with 16 bases remaining between them. CDR3 length: 15 amino acids. Germline CDR1 SGHTA, CDR2 FQGNSA. The CDR3 nucleotides read TGTGCCAGCAGCTCTCCCATAGGGAGAGGAGAGACCCAGTACTTC. This codes for CASSSPIGRGETQYF.

J is TRBJ2-1 and V is TRBV6-6; 13 bases line up with TRBD2. The CDR3 is 15 amino acids. The J segment lost 5 bases and the V segment lost 6 bases, leaving 4 bases of the junction unmatched. Germline V gives CDR1 MNHNY, CDR2 SVGAGI (reference sequence). The CDR3 DNA is TGTGCCAGCAGCCGTACTAGCGGGGGGGACAATGAGCAGTTCTTC. This gives the protein CASSRTSGGDNEQFF.

This chain uses TRBV10-3 with TRBJ2-7; D remains unclear. Trimming removed 5 bases from V and 4 bases from J, with 12 bases in between. The length of the CDR3 is 13 residues. Per the germline V gene, CDR1 is ENHRY and CDR2 is SYGVKD. CDR3 coding DNA: TGTGCCATCAGTCCTTCACTGGATTACGAGCAGTACTTC. It yields the protein CAISPSLDYEQYF.

V usage is TRBV5-1 and J usage is TRBJ2-3; maybe TRBD2 (7 bases). CDR3 size: 16 residues. Trimming removed 0 bases at V and 5 bases at J, with 16 bases between. CDR1 and CDR2 (germline): SGHRS, YFSETQ. CDR3 region: CASSLVGGGAEDTQYF. The CDR3 nucleotides read TGCGCCAGCAGCTTGGTTGGTGGGGGGGCGGAAGATACGCAGTATTTT.